A selection of T cell receptor beta chains follows, all from one sample in a study of T cells after yellow fever vaccination. TCRdb re-called the 5' RACE reads with MiXCR, one entry per CDR3 protein. The sample contains about 310,000 distinct CDR3 sequences, approximately 3.9% of which appear only once. The source was PBMCs, collected on the day of the yellow fever booster vaccination. The receptors stem from a man between 18 and 35 years old who received the YFV17D yellow fever vaccine. Both conserved end residues are part of each CDR3. Each record gives: CDR3 protein, CDR3 DNA, D gene, V gene, clone size, J gene. The D gene is left open where the match is weak. Clone size, where shown, is once, few, many, or a class for clones that have expanded.

CDR3aa: CASSSGQGVGETQYF
CDR3nt: TGTGCCAGCAGCTCCGGGCAAGGGGTTGGGGAGACCCAGTACTTC
d_gene: -
v_gene: TRBV7-2
abundance: many
j_gene: TRBJ2-5

CDR3aa: CSARSPAGNTIYF
CDR3nt: TGCAGTGCTAGAAGTCCAGCCGGAAACACCATATATTTT
d_gene: -
v_gene: TRBV20-1
abundance: -
j_gene: TRBJ1-3

CDR3aa: CASSLFDRANQPQHF
CDR3nt: TGTGCCAGCAGCTTATTCGACAGGGCGAACCAGCCCCAGCATTTT
d_gene: TRBD1
v_gene: TRBV7-8
abundance: many
j_gene: TRBJ1-5

CDR3aa: CASSPDRVWGYTF
CDR3nt: TGTGCCAGCAGCCCGGACAGGGTATGGGGCTACACCTTC
d_gene: TRBD1
v_gene: TRBV5-6
abundance: few
j_gene: TRBJ1-2

CDR3aa: CASSLNRANEKLFF
CDR3nt: TGCGCCAGCAGTTTGAACAGGGCCAATGAAAAACTGTTTTTT
d_gene: -
v_gene: TRBV5-1
abundance: few
j_gene: TRBJ1-4

CDR3aa: CASSSGGAANTIYF
CDR3nt: TGCGCCAGCAGCTCCGGGGGGGCGGCAAACACCATATATTTT
d_gene: -
v_gene: TRBV5-1
abundance: many
j_gene: TRBJ1-3

CDR3aa: CASSEFRGVLGDHTEAFF
CDR3nt: TGTGCCAGCAGTGAATTCCGGGGGGTGTTGGGGGACCACACTGAAGCTTTCTTT
d_gene: -
v_gene: TRBV25-1
abundance: many
j_gene: TRBJ1-1

CDR3aa: CASSSGVGRNTEAFF
CDR3nt: TGTGCCAGCAGCTCAGGGGTAGGGCGGAACACTGAAGCTTTCTTT
d_gene: -
v_gene: TRBV6-2/TRBV6-3
abundance: few
j_gene: TRBJ1-1

CDR3aa: CASSQSAGTYEETQYF
CDR3nt: TGCGCCAGCAGCCAATCAGCCGGGACATATGAAGAGACCCAGTACTTC
d_gene: -
v_gene: TRBV4-1
abundance: many
j_gene: TRBJ2-5

CDR3aa: CASSLQGRDYNSPLHF
CDR3nt: TGTGCCAGCAGCTTACAGGGGAGGGACTATAATTCACCCCTCCACTTT
d_gene: -
v_gene: TRBV11-2
abundance: many
j_gene: TRBJ1-6

CDR3aa: CASSLGHRDNYEQFF
CDR3nt: TGCGCCAGCAGCTTGGGCCACCGGGACAACTATGAGCAGTTCTTC
d_gene: -
v_gene: TRBV5-1
abundance: many
j_gene: TRBJ2-1

CDR3aa: CASSQTRPYGYTF
CDR3nt: TGTGCCAGCAGCCAGACAAGGCCCTATGGCTACACCTTC
d_gene: -
v_gene: TRBV12-3/TRBV12-4
abundance: many
j_gene: TRBJ1-2

CDR3aa: CASSPGRIYEQYF
CDR3nt: TGTGCCAGCAGCCCCGGACGGATCTACGAGCAGTACTTC
d_gene: -
v_gene: TRBV7-8
abundance: many
j_gene: TRBJ2-7

CDR3aa: CASKLGTGGTTLHF
CDR3nt: TGTGCCAGCAAATTGGGGACAGGGGGTACCACCCTCCACTTT
d_gene: TRBD1
v_gene: TRBV12-3/TRBV12-4
abundance: -
j_gene: TRBJ1-6

CDR3aa: CASSSQGLVTQYF
CDR3nt: TGTGCCAGCAGCTCCCAGGGGTTGGTGACCCAGTACTTC
d_gene: -
v_gene: TRBV7-2
abundance: many
j_gene: TRBJ2-5

CDR3aa: CASSSDHGQGEYIYEQYF
CDR3nt: TGTGCCAGCAGCTCGGACCATGGACAGGGGGAGTATATCTACGAGCAGTACTTC
d_gene: TRBD1
v_gene: TRBV5-5
abundance: many
j_gene: TRBJ2-7

CDR3aa: CASSLLGSGLAGESQETQYF
CDR3nt: TGCGCCAGCAGCTTGTTGGGTTCGGGTCTAGCGGGGGAGAGCCAAGAGACCCAGTACTTC
d_gene: TRBD2
v_gene: TRBV5-1
abundance: few
j_gene: TRBJ2-5

CDR3aa: CASRSNRDLNTGELFF
CDR3nt: TGTGCCAGCAGGTCTAACAGGGATCTGAACACCGGGGAGCTGTTTTTT
d_gene: -
v_gene: TRBV12-3/TRBV12-4
abundance: few
j_gene: TRBJ2-2

CDR3aa: CASSLGGDARGDTQYF
CDR3nt: TGCGCCAGCAGCTTGGGGGGGGATGCCCGGGGAGATACGCAGTATTTT
d_gene: -
v_gene: TRBV5-1
abundance: many
j_gene: TRBJ2-3

CDR3aa: CASSSQLAEETQYF
CDR3nt: TGTGCCAGCAGCTCCCAACTAGCGGAAGAGACCCAGTACTTC
d_gene: TRBD2
v_gene: TRBV7-9
abundance: many
j_gene: TRBJ2-5

CDR3aa: CASSLGLYQPQHF
CDR3nt: TGTGCCAGTAGCCTGGGCCTATATCAGCCCCAGCATTTT
d_gene: -
v_gene: TRBV19
abundance: -
j_gene: TRBJ1-5

CDR3aa: CASSLAAQVYNEQFF
CDR3nt: TGCGCCAGCAGCTTGGCCGCCCAGGTATACAATGAGCAGTTCTTC
d_gene: -
v_gene: TRBV5-1
abundance: many
j_gene: TRBJ2-1

CDR3aa: CASSAYNSPLHF
CDR3nt: TGTGCCAGCAGTGCCTATAATTCACCCCTCCACTTT
d_gene: -
v_gene: TRBV25-1
abundance: many
j_gene: TRBJ1-6

CDR3aa: CASSGWDRTLSYEQYF
CDR3nt: TGCGCCAGCAGCGGGTGGGACAGGACGCTTTCCTACGAGCAGTACTTC
d_gene: TRBD1
v_gene: TRBV5-1
abundance: many
j_gene: TRBJ2-7

CDR3aa: CASSVLGRDDEQFF
CDR3nt: TGTGCCAGCAGCGTCCTTGGAAGAGACGATGAGCAGTTCTTC
d_gene: -
v_gene: TRBV9
abundance: many
j_gene: TRBJ2-1

CDR3aa: CASSSSGTQYF
CDR3nt: TGTGCCAGCAGTTCCTCTGGGACCCAGTACTTC
d_gene: -
v_gene: TRBV6-6
abundance: many
j_gene: TRBJ2-5

CDR3aa: CSATGTPGGYEQYF
CDR3nt: TGCAGTGCTACGGGAACTCCGGGGGGCTACGAGCAGTACTTC
d_gene: TRBD2
v_gene: TRBV20-1
abundance: many
j_gene: TRBJ2-7

CDR3aa: CASSQFLAGTGELFF
CDR3nt: TGCGCCAGCAGCCAGTTCCTAGCGGGCACCGGGGAGCTGTTTTTT
d_gene: TRBD2
v_gene: TRBV4-1
abundance: many
j_gene: TRBJ2-2

CDR3aa: CASSPHPGGNSYEQYF
CDR3nt: TGTGCCAGCAGTCCCCACCCCGGTGGCAACTCCTACGAGCAGTACTTC
d_gene: -
v_gene: TRBV12-3/TRBV12-4
abundance: -
j_gene: TRBJ2-7

CDR3aa: CASSAWDGQKTEAFF
CDR3nt: TGTGCCAGCAGTGCGTGGGACGGACAAAAGACTGAAGCTTTCTTT
d_gene: -
v_gene: TRBV25-1
abundance: -
j_gene: TRBJ1-1

CDR3aa: CASSLTSTRELFF
CDR3nt: TGTGCCAGCAGCTTAACGTCGACCCGGGAGCTGTTTTTT
d_gene: -
v_gene: TRBV7-3
abundance: -
j_gene: TRBJ2-2

CDR3aa: CASSFGGGPYNEQFF
CDR3nt: TGTGCCAGCAGTTTTGGCGGGGGTCCTTACAATGAGCAGTTCTTC
d_gene: TRBD2
v_gene: TRBV12-3/TRBV12-4
abundance: many
j_gene: TRBJ2-1

CDR3aa: CASSLFGTYTDTQYF
CDR3nt: TGTGCCAGCAGCTTATTTGGGACGTACACAGATACGCAGTATTTT
d_gene: -
v_gene: TRBV7-6
abundance: many
j_gene: TRBJ2-3

CDR3aa: CASSQSRGGTNEKLFF
CDR3nt: TGCGCCAGCAGCCAATCACGAGGGGGAACTAATGAAAAACTGTTTTTT
d_gene: -
v_gene: TRBV4-3
abundance: -
j_gene: TRBJ1-4

CDR3aa: CASSLGPAGKETQYF
CDR3nt: TGCGCCAGCAGCTTGGGCCCCGCAGGGAAGGAGACCCAGTACTTC
d_gene: -
v_gene: TRBV5-1
abundance: many
j_gene: TRBJ2-5

CDR3aa: CASSQAVTRDRPNTEAFF
CDR3nt: TGTGCCAGCAGCCAAGCGGTGACCCGGGACAGACCGAACACTGAAGCTTTCTTT
d_gene: TRBD1
v_gene: TRBV4-2
abundance: few
j_gene: TRBJ1-1

CDR3aa: CASESGGSGNTIYF
CDR3nt: TGTGCCAGCGAGAGTGGGGGTTCTGGAAACACCATATATTTT
d_gene: -
v_gene: TRBV19
abundance: few
j_gene: TRBJ1-3

CDR3aa: CASSQGQQNIQYF
CDR3nt: TGCGCCAGCAGCCAAGGGCAGCAAAACATTCAGTACTTC
d_gene: -
v_gene: TRBV4-3
abundance: many
j_gene: TRBJ2-4